The 21 T cell receptor beta chains listed next were all sequenced from one sample in a study of T cell responses to AZD1222 COVID-19 vaccine. Repertoires were generated with immunoSEQ multiplex PCR, while TCRdb's copy carries only in-frame clones and drops some. Among 95,000 to 110,000 clones listed, approximately 92% were seen once. Specimen: peripheral blood, collected 28 days after the second AZD1222 dose. These receptors were collected from an adult who received the AZD1222 COVID-19 vaccine.

This clone came up a few times. The V call is TRBV5-6, the J call TRBJ2-5; the D is unclear. CDR1 SGHDT and CDR2 YYEEEE come from the germline V gene. V dropped 0 bases and J dropped 5 bases, with 11 bases sitting between them. This CDR3 is 14 amino acids long. The chain's CDR3 is CASSLAIGRETQYF. The CDR3, as DNA: TGTGCCAGCAGCTTGGCGATAGGGCGGGAGACCCAGTACTTC.

V gene TRBV5-1 combines with J gene TRBJ2-7; TRBD1 aligns across 7 bases. CDR3 length: 15 amino acids. From germline, CDR1 is SGHRS and CDR2 YFSETQ. V dropped 0 bases and J dropped 4; count of bases not matched to a gene: 7. CDR3 in amino acids: CASSLAGTENYEQYF. The DNA for the CDR3 is TGCGCCAGCAGCTTGGCCGGGACAGAGAATTACGAGCAGTACTTC.

The chain recombines TRBV19 with TRBJ1-2; D not resolved. Trimming took 5 bases from V and 0 from J, leaving 7 bases between them. This CDR3 spans 13 amino acids. Germline assignment: CDR1 LNHDA and CDR2 SQIVND (reference sequence). The CDR3 region is CASSLRANYGYTF. The CDR3 DNA reads as TGTGCCAGTAGTCTCAGAGCTAACTATGGCTACACCTTC.

J is TRBJ2-7 and V is TRBV19, with 8 bases matching TRBD2. CDR1 is LNHDA and CDR2 is SQIVND in the germline V gene (reference sequence). The trim removed 3 bases at V and 4 bases at J, leaving 5 bases unmatched. CDR3 size: 14 residues. DNA for the CDR3: TGTGCCAGTAGTATCGGGGGGGCGCGATACGAGCAGTACTTC. Translated: CASSIGGARYEQYF.

The chain employs TRBV4-1 and TRBJ2-2, with D possibly being TRBD2 (7 bases). The germline gives CDR1 MGHRA, CDR2 YSYEKL. CDR3 length equals 15 residues. V was cut by 7 bases and J by 5 bases, with 17 bases left in between. The CDR3 protein is CASMATGGRTGELFF. CDR3 coding DNA: TGCGCCAGCATGGCAACGGGGGGCCGGACCGGGGAGCTGTTTTTT.

V gene TRBV19 combines with J gene TRBJ1-1; D remains unclear. Germline V lookup: CDR1 LNHDA, CDR2 SQIVND (reference sequence). V lost 5 bases and J 4 bases, leaving 14 bases between the germline ends. This CDR3 spans 14 amino acids. CDR3 amino acids: CASSHGAIATEAFF. CDR3 bases: TGTGCCAGTAGTCATGGTGCGATTGCCACTGAAGCTTTCTTT.

This rearrangement joins TRBV6-5 to TRBJ1-1; D remains ambiguous. Germline V lookup: CDR1 MNHEY, CDR2 SVGAGI. Trimming took 3 bases from V and 0 from J, leaving 5 bases between them. This CDR3 is 13 amino acids long. CDR3 region: CASSYAMNTEAFF. DNA for the CDR3: TGTGCCAGCAGTTATGCCATGAACACTGAAGCTTTCTTT.

The gene calls are TRBV6-1 and TRBJ2-1; D is perhaps TRBD1 (5 bases). Germline V gene sequence: CDR1 MNHNS, CDR2 SASEGT. V was shortened by 2 bases and J by 3 bases, with 5 bases between the two germline ends. There are 13 residues in the CDR3. Written as DNA, the CDR3 is TGTGCCAGCAGTGAAAGGGGCTACAATGAGCAGTTCTTC. As protein: CASSERGYNEQFF.

This chain connects TRBV6-5 to TRBJ1-1, with TRBD1 matching 8 bases. The germline V gene encodes CDR1 MNHEY and CDR2 SVGAGI. The trim removed 6 bases at V and 0 bases at J, leaving 3 bases unmatched. This CDR3 region has 14 residues. CDR3: CASSPTGVNTEAFF. The DNA of the CDR3 is TGTGCCAGCAGCCCGACAGGGGTGAACACTGAAGCTTTCTTT.

This chain joins TRBV28 and TRBJ2-1; 9 bases align to TRBD2. Looked up from germline, CDR1 is MDHEN and CDR2 is SYDVKM. The trim removed 4 bases at V and 6 bases at J, leaving 7 bases unmatched. This CDR3 is 15 amino acids long. Here the CDR3 DNA reads TGTGCCAGCAGTTCCTTAGCGGGAGTCGGCAATGAGCAGTTCTTC. It encodes CASSSLAGVGNEQFF.

The chain recombines TRBV5-4 with TRBJ2-1, with D possibly matching TRBD1 (5 bases). CDR1 is SGHNT and CDR2 is YYREEE in the germline V gene (reference sequence). V was shortened by 0 bases and J by 0 bases, with 7 bases between the two germline ends. The CDR3 contains 15 residues. The CDR3, as DNA: TGTGCCAGCAGCTTGGACAGGAGCTCCTACAATGAGCAGTTCTTC. As protein: CASSLDRSSYNEQFF.

The V call is TRBV19, the J call TRBJ2-1; TRBD1 matches 7 bases. The V gene end was trimmed by 6 bases and the J gene end by 4 bases; junction bases not matched to a gene: 9. This CDR3 has 15 residues. Germline CDR1 LNHDA, CDR2 SQIVND (reference sequence). The CDR3 is CASRHEGQLYNEQFF. As DNA, the CDR3 is TGTGCCAGTAGACATGAGGGACAGTTATACAATGAGCAGTTCTTC.

The chain links TRBV28 to TRBJ2-3, with 12 bases fitting TRBD2. This CDR3 region has 17 residues. The J segment lost 7 bases and the V segment lost 2 bases, leaving 10 bases of the junction unmatched. Germline loops: CDR1 MDHEN, CDR2 SYDVKM. The chain's CDR3 is CASSLPGGLAGSNTQYF. CDR3 DNA sequence: TGTGCCAGCAGTTTACCGGGGGGACTAGCGGGTAGTAATACGCAGTATTTT.

This chain uses TRBV30 with TRBJ2-7, with unresolved D. Trimming removed 0 bases from V and 2 bases from J, with 8 bases in between. Germline V gene sequence: CDR1 GTSNPN, CDR2 SVGIG (reference sequence). The CDR3 is 13 residues long. For the CDR3, the DNA is TGTGCCTGGAGTGTAGGCACCACCTACGAGCAGTACTTC. Amino acid sequence: CAWSVGTTYEQYF.

This chain uses TRBV7-2 with TRBJ2-5; the match to TRBD1 covers 7 bases. The CDR3 totals 14 residues. The J segment lost 5 bases and the V segment lost 8 bases, leaving 11 bases of the junction unmatched. Germline assignment: CDR1 SGHTA and CDR2 FQGNSA. In DNA, the CDR3 is TGTGCCAGCGGGGGCTTAGGGGGCCCGGAGACCCAGTACTTC. It specifies CASGGLGGPETQYF.

This chain joins TRBV5-8 and TRBJ1-2; the match to TRBD1 covers 8 bases. The CDR3 has 14 amino acids. Trimming removed 4 bases from V and 5 bases from J; junction bases left unmatched: 7. The germline V gene encodes CDR1 SGHTS and CDR2 YDEGEE. CDR3 in amino acids: CASSQGQGPYGYTF. The CDR3 DNA follows: TGTGCCAGCAGCCAAGGACAGGGTCCTTATGGCTACACCTTC.

This chain uses TRBV27 with TRBJ1-5, with no clear D. Trimming stripped 3 bases from V and 0 bases from J, with 3 bases between. This CDR3 has 13 amino acids. Germline lookup yields CDR1 MNHEY and CDR2 SMNVEV (reference sequence). In nucleotides, the CDR3 is TGTGCCAGCAGTTTTTTTAGCAATCAGCCCCAGCATTTT. Translated: CASSFFSNQPQHF.

The count of this clone is one. The chain employs TRBV6-5 and TRBJ1-4, with a possible D match to TRBD1 (6 bases). Germline V gives CDR1 MNHEY, CDR2 SVGAGI. This CDR3 has 16 residues. Trimming shortened V by 0 bases and J by 7 bases, and 15 bases separated the two germline ends. CDR3 amino acids: CASSYSAGEGGEKLFF. CDR3 sequence (DNA): TGTGCCAGCAGTTACTCTGCAGGGGAAGGCGGTGAAAAACTGTTTTTT.

This clone was found once. The chain carries TRBV3-1 (or the pseudogene TRBV3-2) and TRBJ1-1, with unresolved D. V was shortened by 1 base and J by 6 bases, with 12 bases between the two germline ends. The CDR3 is 14 residues long. The germline CDR1 and CDR2 sequences are LGHDT and YNNKEL (reference sequence). DNA of the CDR3: TGTGCCAGCAGCCAAGGGCCCTCTAGTCCTGAAGCTTTCTTT. The encoded protein is CASSQGPSSPEAFF.

In this sample, this clone turned up a few times. The J gene is TRBJ1-6, the V gene TRBV7-2; the D is unclear. Germline loops: CDR1 SGHTA, CDR2 FQGNSA. The CDR3 is 16 amino acids. Trimming left V 2 bases short and J 9 bases short, with 17 bases between. The CDR3, as DNA: TGTGCCAGCAGCTTAAATCGTTTAGGGTATGGTTCACCCCTCCACTTT. Translation: CASSLNRLGYGSPLHF.

This sequence joins TRBV10-3 and TRBJ2-7; 9 positions match TRBD1. The CDR3 contains 14 residues. Germline V gene sequence: CDR1 ENHRY, CDR2 SYGVKD. J gave up 2 bases and V 6 bases, and 5 bases lay outside the gene matches. CDR3 residues: CAISRDREPYEQYF. CDR3 DNA: TGTGCCATCAGCCGGGACAGGGAGCCCTACGAGCAGTACTTC.